This T cell receptor beta chain derives from a study of naive and memory T cell subsets (TCRdb year 2017). In terms of the full investigation: An open-source, UMI-based TCR alpha and beta sequencing pipeline was applied to sorted naive and memory peripheral blood T cell subsets. Complete agreement was observed between the functional CMV T cell responses and the IgG serology results. RNA was DNase-treated and reverse transcribed with TCR constant-region primers, mostly using SuperScript III.

Notes on this clonotype: This receptor's antigen is unknown. No much larger clone is present one base from it, and per-base qualities are unavailable.

Separate amplification of TCR alpha and beta chain libraries was performed from the second PCR step onward. The CMV status of each donor was determined by measuring IFNgamma production from CD4+ T cells after fresh PBMCs had been stimulated overnight with CMV viral lysate. CD4 T cells were positively selected using Miltenyi beads, after which CD8 T cells were positively selected from the CD4-negative fraction. After staining for CD3, CD4, CD8, CD45RA, CD27 and a live/dead dye, cells were sorted on a BD Aria II into four subsets based on CD45RA and CD27. A few healthy volunteers provided blood, and each donor's sample was split into CD4 and CD8 T cells and then further divided into four differentiation subsets. Around 120 ml of peripheral blood was collected from each donor, and PBMC were isolated from the blood using Ficoll-Paque PLUS density-gradient centrifugation. Sorted cells were lysed in RLT buffer, and RNA was extracted with a Qiagen RNeasy kit and stored at -80°C.

Libraries were constructed by UMI-ligation and nested PCR. The beta constant-region primer consisted of an equimolar mixture of two oligonucleotides that together covered TRBC1 and TRBC2. Four rounds of PCR, combining the SP2 primer with nested alpha and beta constant-region primers, were used to amplify the ligated cDNA. A single-stranded oligonucleotide bearing the SP2 primer plus a 12-nucleotide UMI was ligated onto the 3' end of the cDNA by T4 RNA ligase 1. The ligation reaction was kept at 16 degrees C for about 18-25 hours. PCR2 was typically performed as a SYBR Green qPCR and was stopped at a predetermined threshold so that over-amplification was prevented. All purifications after the first were performed with Agencourt AMPure XP magnetic beads. Libraries were quantified by Qubit and checked on a TapeStation, where a main peak was expected near 650 bp. Sequencing of the pooled libraries was done on an Illumina MiSeq using v2 2x251 paired-end kits, which typically yielded roughly 0.9-2.1 million reads per sample. Each sample was pooled at around 4 nM, and roughly 5-7.5% PhiX was included to help cluster recognition. The paper's processing steps were these. Using tag matching that tolerated one base-pair mismatch, Decombinator assigned V and J genes to FASTQ reads that had been processed by Demultiplexor. By using UMIs, Collapsinator corrected both sequencing errors and the frequency errors caused by PCR heterogeneity. CDR3Translator translated TCRs and extracted CDR3s from the conserved cysteine to the FGXG phenylalanine, flagging non-productive sequences. Gini, Shannon entropy and inverse Simpson indices were computed after subsampling the repertoires to the same number of UMI-defined TCRs. Power-law fits to clonotype abundance distributions were performed by maximum likelihood within the linear range. For one naive CD8 sample, the pipeline and MIGEC produced similar UMI counts, unique TCR numbers and clonal distributions. One analysis removed from the naive repertoire any naive TCRs that were also found in any memory subset from the same donor. The repertoires were searched for 7,322 CMV-associated CDR3 sequences that had been compiled from VDJdb and a published dataset. TCRdb took the public reads, trimmed them with fastp at Q25, ran MiXCR for clone calling and kept in-frame beta chains. CDR3 protein sequences are deduplicated, and each keeps its most common genes and DNA. None of the V and J calls come from the authors' own analysis; TCRdb made them. Within this sample are roughly 100,000 distinct CDR3 sequences, with about 10% of them counted one time only. Around 0.13% of the sample rests with the top ten.

Overall study outcomes, separate from this receptor: After error correction, over 90% of naive TCR sequences appeared only once, giving much steeper abundance distributions than memory subsets. Naive repertoires, especially CD8, contained a few larger clonotypes, possibly memory cells re-expressing CD45RA. TCR abundance followed a power law with an exponent that was different for naive and memory subsets but consistent across the three individuals. Single alpha or beta chain sequences, rather than paired alpha/beta receptors, were used to define clonotypes. In both CD4 and CD8 cells, going from naive through CM, EM and EMRA, the Gini index went up while Shannon and inverse Simpson diversity went down. The repertoire findings for the naive and memory subsets could not be validated against a ground truth, as none was available. RNA-based TCR counts may be affected by expression changes linked to T cell activation and differentiation.

The junction carries 13 bases between V and J, which are trimmed by 1 base and 6 bases respectively. Looking up the germline V gene yields CDR1 SQVTM and CDR2 ANQGSEA. From the cysteine through the phenylalanine, the CDR3 covers 14 amino acids. The entry retains the CDR3 DNA only, 42 bases that are in frame from base 1. This TCR was sampled from a human donor in good health. Sample: naive CD4+ T cells from blood. The cell subset or site label, read with the paper, signifies: naive T cells, CD45RA high CD27+. The V and J genes are TRBV29-1 and TRBJ2-1, with TRBD1 as a weak D call on 5 bases. The sequence in DNA is TGCAGCGTTGAAGCAGGGATGGTCCCCAATGAGCAGTTCTTC. Its amino acids are CSVEAGMVPNEQFF.